The T cell receptor (beta chain) described here comes from a study of cytomegalovirus exposure and HLA in healthy donors. On the study more broadly: A later analysis reported the same platform for the 100 to 150 validation repertoires and the roughly 700 first-cohort repertoires.

The study's findings and limits: Within the 100 to 150 validation repertoires, first-cohort TCR clusters tended to co-occur, according to a later analysis. Among TCR sequences, most were rare, though some public TCRs appeared in many donors. Specificity of three CMV-associated chains for CMV antigens was verified in vitro.

The repertoire was sequenced with immunoSEQ multiplex PCR; TCRdb's copy has only in-frame clones and lacks some. The sample lists a few hundred thousand clones, 90% seen once, with just over 3% in the top ten. CDR3 length: 17 residues. Deletions cut 5 bases from V and 3 bases from J, with 22 bases between. Per germline, CDR1 SGHTA and CDR2 FQGNSA. To note about this clone: The antigen is unknown.

The chain is built from TRBV7-2 and TRBJ1-2, with D possibly being TRBD1 (5 bases). The sequenced sample consisted of PBMCs. The TCR originated in a woman aged 30 to 39 in good health and CMV-seronegative. The CDR3: CASSPTLWGPRDYGYTF. Here the CDR3 DNA reads TGTGCCAGCAGCCCCACACTGTGGGGACCGAGGGACTATGGCTACACCTTC.